What follows describes a single TCR beta chain. Its matching antigen is unknown. Per germline, CDR1 MNHNY and CDR2 SVGAGI (reference sequence). V was cut by 6 bases and J by 4 bases, with 15 bases left in between. The CDR3 extends over 14 amino acids. DNA at approximately 200 ng, tens of thousands of T cell genomes, went into sorted-subset replicate PCRs. Assay used: immunoSEQ multiplex PCR; TCRdb lists only in-frame clones, some missing. Of roughly 1,600,000 clones in the sample, approximately 98.5% were seen once. These data belong to a study of shared clonotypes between healthy human individuals. Study-level background: Participating donors consisted of two women and a few men aged 18 to 49.

General observations from the study: Estimated clonotype richness was generally higher in naive than memory subsets. Rarefaction curves obtained for sorted subsets showed sequencing incomplete despite large depth.

The sample was naive CD4+ T cells sorted from blood. As for subset: CD45RA+ positively selected. The clonotype originates from a man aged 25 to 40 in good health. V gene TRBV6-6 combines with J gene TRBJ1-2; no definite D call. The CDR3 region is CASSPTAETYGYTF. The CDR3 bases are TGTGCCAGCAGCCCCACGGCTGAGACCTATGGCTACACCTTC.